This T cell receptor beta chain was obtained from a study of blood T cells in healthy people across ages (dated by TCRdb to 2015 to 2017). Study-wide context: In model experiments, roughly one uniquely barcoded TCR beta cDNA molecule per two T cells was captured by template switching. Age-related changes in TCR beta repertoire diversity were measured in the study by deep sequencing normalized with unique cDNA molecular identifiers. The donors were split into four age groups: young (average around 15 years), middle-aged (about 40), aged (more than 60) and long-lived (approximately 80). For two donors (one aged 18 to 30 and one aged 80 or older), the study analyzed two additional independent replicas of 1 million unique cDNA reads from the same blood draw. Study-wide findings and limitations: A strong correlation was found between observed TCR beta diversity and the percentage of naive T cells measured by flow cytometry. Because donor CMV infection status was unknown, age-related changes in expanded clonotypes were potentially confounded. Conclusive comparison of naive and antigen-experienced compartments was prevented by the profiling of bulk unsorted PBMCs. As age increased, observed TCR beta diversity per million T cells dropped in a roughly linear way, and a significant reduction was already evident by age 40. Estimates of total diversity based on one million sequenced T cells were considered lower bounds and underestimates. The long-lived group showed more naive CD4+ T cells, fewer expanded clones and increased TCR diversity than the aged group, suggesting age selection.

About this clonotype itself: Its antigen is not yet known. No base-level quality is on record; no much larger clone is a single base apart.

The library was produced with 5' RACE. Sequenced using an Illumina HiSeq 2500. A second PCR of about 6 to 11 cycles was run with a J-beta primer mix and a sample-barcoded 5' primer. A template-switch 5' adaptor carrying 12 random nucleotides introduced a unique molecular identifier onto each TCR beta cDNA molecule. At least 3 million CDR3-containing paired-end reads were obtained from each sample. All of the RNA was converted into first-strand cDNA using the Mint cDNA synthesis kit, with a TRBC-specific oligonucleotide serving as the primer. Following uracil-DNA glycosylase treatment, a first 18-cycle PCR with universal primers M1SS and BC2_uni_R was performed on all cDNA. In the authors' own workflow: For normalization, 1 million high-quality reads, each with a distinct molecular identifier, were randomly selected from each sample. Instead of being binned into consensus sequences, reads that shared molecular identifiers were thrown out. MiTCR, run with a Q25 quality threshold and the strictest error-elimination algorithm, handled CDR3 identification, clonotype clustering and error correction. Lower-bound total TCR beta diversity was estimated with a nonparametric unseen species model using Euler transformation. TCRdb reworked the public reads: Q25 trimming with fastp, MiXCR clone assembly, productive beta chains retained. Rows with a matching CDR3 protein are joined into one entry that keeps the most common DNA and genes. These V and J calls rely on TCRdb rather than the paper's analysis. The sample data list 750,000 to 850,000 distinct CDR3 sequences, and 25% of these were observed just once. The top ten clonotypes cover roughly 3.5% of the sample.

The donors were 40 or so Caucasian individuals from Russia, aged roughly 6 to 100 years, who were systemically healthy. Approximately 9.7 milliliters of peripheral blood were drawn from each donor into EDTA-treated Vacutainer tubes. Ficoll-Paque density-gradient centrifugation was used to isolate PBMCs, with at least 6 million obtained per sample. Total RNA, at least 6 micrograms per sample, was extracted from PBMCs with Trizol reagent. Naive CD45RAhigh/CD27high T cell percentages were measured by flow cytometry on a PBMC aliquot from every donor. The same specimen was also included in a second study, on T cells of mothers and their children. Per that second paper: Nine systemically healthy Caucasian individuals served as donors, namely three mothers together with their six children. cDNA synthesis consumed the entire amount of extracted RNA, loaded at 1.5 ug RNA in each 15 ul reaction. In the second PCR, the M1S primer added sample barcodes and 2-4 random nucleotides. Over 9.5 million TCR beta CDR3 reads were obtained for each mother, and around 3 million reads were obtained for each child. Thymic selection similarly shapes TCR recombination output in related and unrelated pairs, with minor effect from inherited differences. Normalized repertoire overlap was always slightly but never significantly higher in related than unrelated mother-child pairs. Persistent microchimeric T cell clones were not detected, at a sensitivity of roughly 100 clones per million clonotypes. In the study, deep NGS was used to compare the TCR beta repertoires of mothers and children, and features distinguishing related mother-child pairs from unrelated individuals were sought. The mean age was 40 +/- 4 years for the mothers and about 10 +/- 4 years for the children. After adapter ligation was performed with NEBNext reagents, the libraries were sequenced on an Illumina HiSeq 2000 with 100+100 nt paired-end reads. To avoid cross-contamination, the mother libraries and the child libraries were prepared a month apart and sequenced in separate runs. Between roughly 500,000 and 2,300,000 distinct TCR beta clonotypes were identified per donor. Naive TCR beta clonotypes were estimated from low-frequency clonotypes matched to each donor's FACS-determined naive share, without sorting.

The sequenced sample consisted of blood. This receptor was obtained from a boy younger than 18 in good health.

The DNA sequence reads TGCAGTGCTAGAGATGTTAGCAAGCAGTTCTTC. It encodes CSARDVSKQFF. The sequence links TRBV20-1 to TRBJ2-5; the D gene cannot be named for sure. TRBJ2-1 explains the end of the DNA better; the J call may be wrong. CDR1 and CDR2, per the germline V gene (reference sequence), are DFQATT and SNEGSKA. Counted from cysteine to phenylalanine, this CDR3 has 11 amino acids. Just the 33-base CDR3 DNA is kept, in frame starting at base 1.